The clone carrying this T cell receptor beta chain was recorded a few times. Its matching antigen is unknown. The authors reverse transcribed all of the isolated RNA, so sequencing captured expressed TCRB transcripts. Using immunoSEQ multiplex PCR, the repertoire was profiled, and TCRdb retains in-frame clones only, with some absent. This table holds 620,000 or so clones, about 16% found once. The data were taken from a study of beta chain features in type 1 diabetes. Study-level findings and limits: Small HLA sub-analyses could not settle whether HLA shapes TCRB rearrangement. There was a moderate but significant shortening of TCRB CDR3s in all four CD4+ subsets of Type 1 diabetes patients.

Germline lookup yields CDR1 SGHAT and CDR2 FQNNGV. The V gene lost 6 bases and the J gene lost 11 bases, with 14 bases spanning the gap. There are 12 residues in the CDR3. Sequencing was carried out using naive CD4+ T cells from blood. V and J are TRBV11-2 and TRBJ2-1; no reliable D call. The clonotype was recovered from a man between 18 and 35 years old in good health. DNA of the CDR3: TGTGCCAGCAGTCAACCAGGACGTAAGCAGTTCTTC. This codes for CASSQPGRKQFF. Supplemented by reference TRBV11-2 and TRBJ2-1, the full variable domain reads EAGVAQSPRYKIIEKRQSVAFWCNPISGHATLYWYQQILGQGPKLLIQFQNNGVVDDSQLPKDRFSAERLKGVDSTLKIQPAKLEDSAVYLCASSQPGRKQFFGPGTRLTVL.